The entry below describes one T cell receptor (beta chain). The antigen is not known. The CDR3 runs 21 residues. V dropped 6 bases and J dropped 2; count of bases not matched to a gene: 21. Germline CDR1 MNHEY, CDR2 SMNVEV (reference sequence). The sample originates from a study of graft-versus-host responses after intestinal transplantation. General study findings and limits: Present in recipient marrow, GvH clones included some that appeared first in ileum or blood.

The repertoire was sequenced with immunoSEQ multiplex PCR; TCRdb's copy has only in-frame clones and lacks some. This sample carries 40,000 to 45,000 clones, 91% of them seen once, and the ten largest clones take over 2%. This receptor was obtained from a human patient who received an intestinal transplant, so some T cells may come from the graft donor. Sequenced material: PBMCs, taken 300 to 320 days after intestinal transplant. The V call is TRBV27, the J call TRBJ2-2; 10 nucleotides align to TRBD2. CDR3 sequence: CASSQALGLAGVGGNTGELFF. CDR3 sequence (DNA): TGTGCCAGCAGCCAAGCCCTGGGGCTAGCGGGAGTCGGGGGTAACACCGGGGAGCTGTTTTTT.